These 9 T cell receptor beta chains were sequenced from one sample in a study of T-cell reconstitution after alpha-beta-depleted transplantation in children. Researchers prepared the TCRbeta library using unique molecular identifiers, the study reports. TCRdb recomputed calls from the PCR reads with MiXCR, one row per CDR3 protein. The data show about 250,000 distinct CDR3 sequences, with 20% to 30% seen just once and around 4.8% held by the top ten. Sequences were derived from PBMCs, mostly from graft donor cells, sampled 360 days after TCRalphabeta/CD19-depleted stem cell transplant. The receptors originated from a female patient aged 2 to 10 who had a stem cell transplant for congenital amegakaryocytic thrombocytopenia, so the T cells may come from the graft donor.

In this sample, this clonotype turned up many times. The J gene is TRBJ2-1, the V gene TRBV28; unclear D gene. The CDR3 runs 11 residues. Germline V lookup: CDR1 MDHEN, CDR2 SYDVKM. CDR3 residues: CGVGSYNEQFF. The CDR3 region has the DNA TGTGGGGTGGGCTCCTACAATGAGCAGTTCTTC.

This clonotype showed up just once. The conserved closing phenylalanine or tryptophan is absent in this CDR3, likely reflecting a read error. This chain links TRBV12-3 or TRBV12-4 with TRBJ2-7, with no clear D. The CDR3 consists of 13 residues. Trimming took 1 base from V and 5 from J, leaving 9 bases between them. CDR3 nucleotides: TGTGCCAGCAGTTTAGGGTCGAAGAACGAGCAGTACTTA. The encoded protein is CASSLGSKNEQYL.

This clonotype was picked up many times. V gene TRBV2 combines with J gene TRBJ2-5; D may be TRBD2 (6 bases). CDR1 and CDR2 (germline): SNHLY, FYNNEI. With 4 bases removed from V and 5 bases from J, the gap between germline ends came to 14 bases. The CDR3 sequence is 14 residues long. The CDR3 DNA sequence: TGTGCCAGCAGTGTCGCGGGATCCCATGAGACCCAGTACTTC. Protein sequence: CASSVAGSHETQYF.

In this sample, this clonotype turned up a few times. The chain links TRBV4-1 to TRBJ1-5; perhaps TRBD1 as D (6 bases). Germline loops: CDR1 MGHRA, CDR2 YSYEKL. There are 15 residues in the CDR3. Trimming took 1 base from V and 7 from J, leaving 14 bases between them. The CDR3 region is CASSQVQGSGQPQHF. CDR3 nucleotide sequence: TGCGCCAGCAGCCAAGTACAGGGCAGCGGCCAGCCCCAGCATTTT.

V is TRBV2 and J is TRBJ2-1; 10 bases agree with TRBD2. The ends lost 5 bases at V and 6 bases at J; junction bases unmatched: 7. The germline gives CDR1 SNHLY, CDR2 FYNNEI. The CDR3 is made up of 15 amino acids. CDR3 sequence (DNA): TGTGCCAGCAGTCGTGGGCTAGCGGGGGTCAATGAGCAGTTCTTC. It specifies CASSRGLAGVNEQFF.

The gene calls are TRBV7-2 and TRBJ1-1; 8 bases fit TRBD1. Looked up from germline, CDR1 is SGHTA and CDR2 is FQGNSA. The CDR3 totals 16 residues. V was pared by 5 bases and J by 3 bases, with 11 bases of the junction left unmatched. DNA of the CDR3: TGTGCCAGCAGCCAAAGCGGGACAGGTGTGGACACTGAAGCTTTCTTT. Protein sequence: CASSQSGTGVDTEAFF.

The rearrangement uses TRBV20-1 and TRBJ2-3, with D perhaps matching TRBD2 (6 bases). V was cut by 6 bases and J by 0 bases, with 13 bases left in between. The CDR3 consists of 14 residues. Germline-derived CDR1 and CDR2 are DFQATT and SNEGSKA (reference sequence). CDR3 bases: TGCAGTGCCCCCGCTAGCGACAGCACAGATACGCAGTATTTT. It yields the protein CSAPASDSTDTQYF.

The table lists this clonotype with a few counts. The genes are TRBV14 and TRBJ1-1; no clear D. CDR3 length: 13 amino acids. Trimming removed 2 bases from V and 1 base from J, with 5 bases in between. Germline CDR1 is SGHDN and CDR2 is FVKESK. CDR3 amino acids: CASSQRGNTEAFF. The DNA for the CDR3 is TGTGCCAGCAGCCAACGGGGGAACACTGAAGCTTTCTTT.

This clonotype has only a few counts. V is TRBV12-3 or TRBV12-4 and J is TRBJ2-3; D not resolved. V shed 2 bases and J shed 4 bases, with 10 bases lying between them. This CDR3 region has 14 residues. In DNA form, the CDR3 reads TGTGCCAGCAGTTTAACAAGGGCCGCAGATACGCAGTATTTT. Protein sequence: CASSLTRAADTQYF.